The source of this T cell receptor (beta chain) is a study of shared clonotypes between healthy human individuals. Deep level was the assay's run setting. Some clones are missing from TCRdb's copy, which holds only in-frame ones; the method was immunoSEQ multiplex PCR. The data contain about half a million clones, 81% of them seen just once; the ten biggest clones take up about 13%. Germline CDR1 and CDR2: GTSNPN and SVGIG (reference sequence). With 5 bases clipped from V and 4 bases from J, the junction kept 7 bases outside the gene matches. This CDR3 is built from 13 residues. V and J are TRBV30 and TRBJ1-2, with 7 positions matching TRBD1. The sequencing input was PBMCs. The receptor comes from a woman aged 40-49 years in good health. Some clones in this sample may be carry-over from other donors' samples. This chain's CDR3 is CAWEYNRGYGYTF. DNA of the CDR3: TGTGCCTGGGAATACAACAGGGGCTATGGCTACACCTTC.